The 8 T cell receptor beta chains below come from one sample, sequenced in a study of neurological immune-mediated disorders. TCRdb itself ran the 5' RACE reads through MiXCR, one entry per CDR3 protein. The sample yields approximately 82,000 distinct CDR3 sequences, 13% to 15% seen once. Specimen: PBMCs. The origin of the receptors is a woman aged 45-59 years in good health.

This clonotype has at least ten counts. The rearrangement joins TRBV5-1 to TRBJ2-1; 11 positions match TRBD2. This CDR3 comprises 16 residues. V dropped 5 bases and J dropped 7; count of bases not matched to a gene: 11. Germline CDR1 SGHRS, CDR2 YFSETQ. The CDR3, as DNA: TGCGCCAGCAGAGGCTCCCCCTCTAGCGGGAGGAATGAGCAGTTCTTC. Translation: CASRGSPSSGRNEQFF.

This clonotype was seen ten or more times. The CDR3 loop is CASSQRSVSSTQYF. Here the CDR3 DNA reads TGCGCCAGCAGCCAGCGGTCGGTGTCGTCTACGCAGTATTTT. This chain joins TRBV5-1 and TRBJ2-3; D possibly corresponds to TRBD2 (5 bases). The CDR3 has 14 amino acids. CDR1 SGHRS and CDR2 YFSETQ come from the germline V gene. The ends were cut back, 4 bases at V and 8 bases at J, with 17 bases in the middle.

Concerning this clonotype: This could be a read error, since a much larger clone is one nucleotide away. The CDR3 reads CSSSLGWGKETEAFF. In DNA form, the CDR3 reads TGCTCCAGCAGCTTGGGTTGGGGAAAAGAGACTGAAGCTTTCTTT. The V and J genes are TRBV5-1 and TRBJ1-1; D is ambiguous. CDR3 length equals 15 residues. Germline-derived CDR1 and CDR2 are SGHRS and YFSETQ.

The rearrangement links TRBV4-1 to TRBJ2-3, with 10 bases aligning to TRBD2. Germline loops: CDR1 MGHRA, CDR2 YSYEKL. After removal of 1 base from V and 0 bases from J, the junction contained 4 bases not matched to a gene. The CDR3 runs 17 residues. The CDR3 DNA follows: TGCGCCAGCAGCCAAGTACATAGCGGGGGGAGCACAGATACGCAGTATTTT. Its protein is CASSQVHSGGSTDTQYF.

The table lists this clonotype with many counts. The V call is TRBV6-1, the J call TRBJ1-2; 7 positions agree with TRBD1. The junction had 8 bases not matched to a gene; V was cut back by 7 bases and J by 3 bases. The CDR3 loop spans 14 amino acids. Germline V gene data show CDR1 as MNHNS and CDR2 as SASEGT. CDR3 bases: TGTGCCAGCAAATCAGGGGGAAGTTACTATGGCTACACCTTC. Translating gives CASKSGGSYYGYTF.

At least ten counts were recorded for this clonotype. This chain joins TRBV5-5 and TRBJ1-2; D unclear. V was cut by 3 bases and J by 2 bases, with 11 bases left in between. CDR3 length equals 14 residues. Germline V gives CDR1 SGHKS, CDR2 YYEKEE (reference sequence). As DNA, the CDR3 is TGTGCCAGCAGCTACAGATCAGAAAACTATGGCTACACCTTC. It codes for CASSYRSENYGYTF. Variable domain in full (rest from reference TRBV5-5 and TRBJ1-2): DAGVTQSPTHLIKTRGQQVTLRCSPISGHKSVSWYQQVLGQGPQFIFQYYEKEERGRGNFPDRFSARQFPNYSSELNVNALLLGDSALYLCASSYRSENYGYTFGSGTRLTVV.

This clonotype appeared many times. V and J are TRBV7-2 and TRBJ1-1; D ambiguous. The CDR3 loop spans 15 amino acids. Germline CDR1 reads SGHTA; CDR2 reads FQGNSA. The V gene lost 2 bases and the J gene lost 4 bases, with 14 bases spanning the gap. The CDR3, as DNA: TGTGCCAGCAGCTTACAGAGACAATTGGTCACTGAAGCTTTCTTT. Translation gives CASSLQRQLVTEAFF.

The chain joins TRBV7-3 to TRBJ2-1; 12 positions match TRBD2. The germline gives CDR1 SGHTA, CDR2 FQGTGA. The CDR3 is made up of 15 amino acids. V was clipped by 5 bases and J by 10 bases; unmatched bases: 9. The chain's CDR3 is CASSLGLAGRKEQFF. The DNA for the CDR3 is TGTGCCAGCAGCCTTGGACTAGCGGGACGAAAGGAGCAGTTCTTC.